This T cell receptor beta chain was found in a study of human T cells and chemical hapten exposure. Overall study results and limits: Each of the donors had alopecia, so their immune responses may not resemble those of healthy people. TCRs above 1 in 1000 frequency did not change with DPC sensitization.

CDR3 length: 17 residues. V dropped 7 bases and J dropped 0 bases, with 18 bases sitting between them. Per the authors' pipeline: The number of TCRs in each sample had a median of about 100,000 and spanned about 23,224 to 690,600. TCRdb called the RACE reads again in MiXCR, with one record for every CDR3 protein. TCRdb, not the original authors, processed these V and J calls. The sample lists 95,000 to 150,000 distinct CDR3 sequences, around 10% seen once, with 2.4% in the top ten. Noted time point: patch test 3, about 24 weeks after DPC sensitization. Treatment: therapeutic diphenylcyclopropenone sensitization with weekly scalp DPC. At patch-test visits, sampling came before the patch test. Comments on this clonotype: The antigen is not known.

The sequence was obtained from a woman in her forties or fifties with alopecia areata. Some clones in this sample may be carry-over from other donors' samples. Here the sequenced sample was whole blood, taken in connection with sensitization to the hapten diphenylcyclopropenone (DPC). The rearrangement uses TRBV12-3 or TRBV12-4 and TRBJ2-2; the D gene is possibly TRBD2 (7 bases). The CDR3 DNA follows: TGTGCCAGCATCTCGCGGGGGCCCATCACGAACACCGGGGAGCTGTTTTTT. Its translation is CASISRGPITNTGELFF.